The 31 T cell receptor beta chains listed next were all sequenced from one sample in a study of blood T cell repertoires in COVID-19. The data were produced by immunoSEQ multiplex PCR, yet TCRdb's version contains in-frame clones alone and is incomplete. The sample includes around 65,000 clones, 65% to 85% seen only once; the top ten take about 38%. Sequences were obtained from peripheral blood. These receptors all come from a human donor in a cohort sampled during active COVID-19.

In DNA form, the CDR3 reads TGTGCCAGCAGCTCATTACCGGGACAGGGAAGGGGATCACCCCTCCACTTT. It translates to CASSSLPGQGRGSPLHF. This chain connects TRBV7-9 to TRBJ1-6, with 9 nucleotides matching TRBD1. CDR1 and CDR2 (germline): SEHNR, FQNEAQ (reference sequence). The CDR3 runs to 17 residues. V was pared by 4 bases and J by 10 bases, with 14 bases of the junction left unmatched.

The chain recombines TRBV3-1 (or the pseudogene TRBV3-2) with TRBJ2-3; 10 bases line up with TRBD2. V shed 2 bases, J shed 2 bases, and the junction held 13 bases outside the gene matches. This CDR3 has 19 residues. The germline gives CDR1 LGHDT, CDR2 YNNKEL (reference sequence). The CDR3 DNA reads as TGTGCCAGCAGCCAAATCCTTGGGGTACTAGCGGGGAACACAGATACGCAGTATTTT. Its protein product is CASSQILGVLAGNTDTQYF.

This clone appeared a single time. This chain connects TRBV5-1 to TRBJ2-3, with D tentatively TRBD2 (6 bases). Trimming took off 4 bases at V and 0 bases at J, with 18 bases between the two ends. CDR1 SGHRS and CDR2 YFSETQ come from the germline V gene. The CDR3 consists of 17 residues. Here the CDR3 reads CASSLGVGGASTDTQYF. The CDR3 DNA sequence: TGCGCCAGCAGCCTGGGGGTCGGCGGGGCTAGCACAGATACGCAGTATTTT.

This sequence joins TRBV5-8 and TRBJ1-1; D remains unclear. Germline lookup yields CDR1 SGHTS and CDR2 YDEGEE. V dropped 4 bases and J dropped 4 bases, with 8 bases sitting between them. The CDR3 extends over 12 amino acids. CDR3 nucleotides: TGTGCCAGCAGCGGGGAGTTCACTGAAGCTTTCTTT. Its translation: CASSGEFTEAFF.

This chain links TRBV11-3 with TRBJ1-1; no clear D gene. Trimming left V 1 base short and J 6 bases short, with 9 bases between. CDR3 length equals 13 residues. Germline V gene sequence: CDR1 SGHNT, CDR2 YENEEA. CDR3 nucleotides: TGTGCCAGCAGCTTAGCCCTAGGAGCTGAAGCTTTCTTT. Translating it yields CASSLALGAEAFF. Full variable domain (outside the CDR3, taken from reference TRBV11-3 and TRBJ1-1): EAGVVQSPRYKIIEKKQPVAFWCNPISGHNTLYWYLQNLGQGPELLIRYENEEAVDDSQLPKDRFSAERLKGVDSTLKIQPAELGDSAVYLCASSLALGAEAFFGQGTRLTVV.

This chain uses TRBV7-9 with TRBJ1-1; TRBD1 aligns across 7 bases. The CDR3 length is 14 residues. Per germline, CDR1 SEHNR and CDR2 FQNEAQ (reference sequence). Written as DNA, the CDR3 is TGTGTCGACCGCCCAGGGGGAAGGAACACTGAAGCTTTCTTT. This codes for CVDRPGGRNTEAFF.

This clone was picked up one time. The genes are TRBV6-6 and TRBJ2-1, with 7 bases lining up with TRBD2. Germline V gives CDR1 MNHNY, CDR2 SVGAGI (reference sequence). Germline trimming cut 0 bases from V and 5 bases from J; bases unmatched to any gene: 4. The CDR3 is 15 amino acids. CDR3 coding DNA: TGTGCCAGCAGTTACTCTGGGGGGGGAAACAATGAGCAGTTCTTC. Protein product: CASSYSGGGNNEQFF.

This chain's CDR3 is CASSQGSGGIEQYF. Written as DNA, the CDR3 is TGTGCCAGCAGCCAAGGTAGCGGGGGGATCGAGCAGTACTTC. The V call is TRBV3-1 (or the pseudogene TRBV3-2), the J call TRBJ2-7; 10 bases match TRBD2. Germline assignment: CDR1 LGHDT and CDR2 YNNKEL (reference sequence). There are 14 residues in the CDR3. Trimming took 1 base from V and 6 from J; bases not matched to a gene: 3.

The genes are TRBV5-4 and TRBJ1-2; tentative D call: TRBD1 (6 bases). The CDR3 has 15 residues. Germline V gene data show CDR1 as SGHNT and CDR2 as YYREEE (reference sequence). Trimming stripped 3 bases from V and 0 bases from J, with 12 bases between. CDR3 sequence: CASSSDSHSNYGYTF. The CDR3 DNA reads as TGTGCCAGCAGCTCGGACAGCCACTCTAACTATGGCTACACCTTC.

This sequence joins TRBV7-9 and TRBJ1-4, with D unresolved. This CDR3 has 14 residues. Germline CDR1 SEHNR, CDR2 FQNEAQ (reference sequence). V shed 2 bases and J shed 5 bases, with 9 bases lying between them. CDR3 in amino acids: CASSLSRANEKLFF. The CDR3 bases are TGTGCCAGCAGCTTATCGAGAGCCAATGAAAAACTGTTTTTT.

The J gene is TRBJ1-5, the V gene TRBV6-2 or TRBV6-3; D not resolved. Trimming cost V 2 bases and J 0 bases, with 5 bases left between them. The germline gives CDR1 MNHEY, CDR2 SVGEGT. The CDR3 spans 14 residues. In DNA, the CDR3 is TGTGCCAGCAGTTACGTAGTTAGCAATCAGCCCCAGCATTTT. Translating it yields CASSYVVSNQPQHF.

The V call is TRBV5-4, the J call TRBJ2-1; 16 positions agree with TRBD2. The junction had 1 base not matched to a gene; V was cut back by 2 bases and J by 8 bases. The germline V gene has CDR1 SGHNT and CDR2 YYREEE (reference sequence). CDR3 length: 15 amino acids. CDR3 loop: CASSLGTSGGDEQFF. CDR3 sequence (DNA): TGTGCCAGCAGCTTAGGGACTAGCGGGGGGGATGAGCAGTTCTTC.

The chain joins TRBV6-2 or TRBV6-3 to TRBJ2-3, with 10 bases identical to TRBD2. Germline-derived CDR1 and CDR2 are MNHEY and SVGEGT. V was pared by 5 bases and J by 6 bases, with 11 bases of the junction left unmatched. This CDR3 is built from 16 residues. This CDR3 reads CASSTSWLAGADTQYF. The CDR3 bases are TGTGCCAGCAGTACAAGTTGGCTAGCGGGGGCGGATACGCAGTATTTT.

This clone came up many times. This chain links TRBV7-9 with TRBJ2-3; 7 nucleotides align to TRBD1. CDR3 length equals 17 residues. Germline V gene sequence: CDR1 SEHNR, CDR2 FQNEAQ (reference sequence). The V gene end was trimmed by 0 bases and the J gene end by 4 bases; junction bases not matched to a gene: 10. The CDR3 bases are TGTGCCAGCAGCTTAGCCCTTGCGAGGGGGCCGGCAGATACGCAGTATTTT. Its protein product is CASSLALARGPADTQYF.

Notes on this clone: This specimen includes other DNA sequences encoding the same CDR3. The chain employs TRBV5-1 and TRBJ1-2; D perhaps matches TRBD1 (5 bases). CDR3 length: 14 residues. Deletions cut 1 base from V and 5 bases from J, with 12 bases between. Germline CDR1 is SGHRS and CDR2 is YFSETQ. The CDR3 region is CASSLQGQNYGYTF. CDR3 sequence (DNA): TGCGCCAGCAGCTTGCAGGGTCAAAATTATGGCTACACCTTC.

The CDR3 here is CASSIGYTDTQYF. In nucleotides, the CDR3 is TGTGCCAGTAGTATAGGCTACACAGATACGCAGTATTTT. The chain has TRBV19 and TRBJ2-3; unclear D gene. The germline V gene encodes CDR1 LNHDA and CDR2 SQIVND (reference sequence). The ends were cut back, 1 base at V and 2 bases at J, with 4 bases in the middle. The CDR3 consists of 13 residues.

This chain connects TRBV2 to TRBJ2-7; 12 bases map to TRBD2. Looked up from germline, CDR1 is SNHLY and CDR2 is FYNNEI. Trimming took 6 bases from V and 9 from J; bases not matched to a gene: 9. This CDR3 comprises 14 residues. The chain's CDR3 is CASSPGLAGRWQYF. The CDR3 DNA follows: TGTGCCAGCAGCCCGGGACTAGCGGGCCGGTGGCAGTACTTC.

The chain uses TRBV6-1 and TRBJ1-1; D not certain. The CDR3 is 13 residues long. The germline V gene has CDR1 MNHNS and CDR2 SASEGT. V was pared by 0 bases and J by 10 bases, with 12 bases between. Written as DNA, the CDR3 is TGTGCCAGCAGTGAAGCCCTATCCCTGCCAGCTTTCTTT. It encodes CASSEALSLPAFF.

The CDR3 region is CASNREGYGYTF. CDR3 coding DNA: TGTGCCAGCAATCGGGAAGGCTATGGCTACACCTTC. The chain recombines TRBV28 with TRBJ1-2; the D is unclear. Trimming removed 7 bases at V and 4 bases at J, with 10 bases between. Germline V gene lookup returns CDR1 MDHEN and CDR2 SYDVKM. The CDR3 contains 12 residues.

This clone is a singleton in its sample. The CDR3 sequence: CASSYSGQGAEAFF. In nucleotides, the CDR3 is TGTGCCAGCAGTTACTCGGGACAGGGGGCTGAAGCTTTCTTT. V is TRBV6-5 and J is TRBJ1-1; 11 nucleotides agree with TRBD1. The CDR3 sequence is 14 residues long. From germline, CDR1 is MNHEY and CDR2 SVGAGI. V lost 0 bases and J lost 6; bases outside the gene matches: 0.

The gene calls are TRBV4-3 and TRBJ1-1; no firm D call. This CDR3 has 13 amino acids. Germline CDR1 and CDR2: LGHNA and YSLEER. The germline V and J ends were trimmed by 0 bases and 6 bases, with 8 bases remaining between them. CDR3 loop: CASSQEGRSEAFF. CDR3 nucleotides: TGCGCCAGCAGCCAAGAAGGCAGGTCTGAAGCTTTCTTT.

The gene calls are TRBV11-2 and TRBJ1-3; maybe TRBD1 (6 bases). Trimming took 1 base from V and 0 from J, leaving 16 bases between them. Germline V lookup: CDR1 SGHAT, CDR2 FQNNGV. This CDR3 is 18 amino acids long. CDR3 loop: CASSLAGVGRSSGNTIYF. The CDR3 DNA is TGTGCCAGCAGCTTAGCAGGGGTAGGGCGATCCTCTGGAAACACCATATATTTT.

The rearrangement joins TRBV6-5 to TRBJ2-1; 16 bases align to TRBD2. The J segment lost 10 bases and the V segment lost 6 bases, leaving 6 bases of the junction unmatched. This CDR3 contains 15 residues. In germline, CDR1 is MNHEY, CDR2 SVGAGI. CDR3 in amino acids: CASRGTSGGADEQFF. The CDR3, as DNA: TGTGCCAGCAGAGGGACTAGCGGGGGGGCGGACGAGCAGTTCTTC.

The V gene is TRBV28, the J gene TRBJ2-3, with 8 bases that match TRBD1. The length of the CDR3 is 14 residues. Unmatched junction bases numbered 2, after V lost 3 bases and J lost 3 bases. CDR1 is MDHEN and CDR2 is SYDVKM in the germline V gene. CDR3 loop: CASSFWDRTDTQYF. CDR3 nucleotides: TGTGCCAGCAGTTTTTGGGACAGGACAGATACGCAGTATTTT.

This sequence joins TRBV7-2 and TRBJ1-6; TRBD1 agrees at 8 bases. V was pared by 4 bases and J by 0 bases, with 8 bases of the junction left unmatched. The CDR3 is made up of 18 amino acids. CDR1 SGHTA and CDR2 FQGNSA come from the germline V gene. CDR3 sequence reads: CASSSTTGGSSYNSPLHF. The CDR3 region has the DNA TGTGCCAGCAGCTCCACAACAGGGGGGAGCTCCTATAATTCACCCCTCCACTTT.

The chain uses TRBV19 and TRBJ1-2, with TRBD1 as a possible D gene (5 bases). Trimming pared 1 base from V and 5 bases from J, leaving 14 bases between. CDR1 LNHDA and CDR2 SQIVND come from the germline V gene (reference sequence). CDR3 length equals 15 residues. The CDR3 DNA reads as TGTGCCAGTAGTATAGTGGCGGACCGGGGGTATGGCTACACCTTC. It specifies CASSIVADRGYGYTF.

The rearrangement uses TRBV28 and TRBJ2-3, with a possible D match to TRBD2 (5 bases). The CDR3 runs 13 residues. CDR1 and CDR2 from the germline V gene are MDHEN and SYDVKM. V dropped 6 bases and J dropped 2 bases, with 9 bases sitting between them. CDR3 nucleotide sequence: TGTGCCAGCAGGGGGAGACACACAGATACGCAGTATTTT. Encoded protein: CASRGRHTDTQYF.

V is TRBV5-1 and J is TRBJ2-7; the D is unclear. The CDR3 has 15 residues. Deletions cut 0 bases from V and 0 bases from J, with 10 bases between. Germline CDR1 SGHRS, CDR2 YFSETQ. The CDR3 loop is CASSLDINFSYEQYF. The CDR3 region has the DNA TGCGCCAGCAGCTTGGATATAAACTTCTCCTACGAGCAGTACTTC.

The chain uses TRBV3-1 (or the pseudogene TRBV3-2) and TRBJ1-2; 7 bases map to TRBD1. Losses at the gene ends were 1 base for V and 5 bases for J; bases not matched to a gene: 16. Per germline, CDR1 LGHDT and CDR2 YNNKEL (reference sequence). The CDR3 length is 18 residues. DNA of the CDR3: TGTGCCAGCAGCCAAGGCTCGACAGGGCACAGAGTAGGTTATGGCTACACCTTC. Translating gives CASSQGSTGHRVGYGYTF.

This chain connects TRBV28 to TRBJ1-6; the D is unclear. The CDR3 loop spans 14 amino acids. Germline V gene data show CDR1 as MDHEN and CDR2 as SYDVKM. V was cut by 8 bases and J by 9 bases, with 17 bases left in between. In nucleotides, the CDR3 is TGTGCCAGCCTAAAAAGCGCGGGGTCTTCACCCCTCCACTTT. Protein sequence: CASLKSAGSSPLHF.

The chain is built from TRBV7-9 and TRBJ2-5; the D gene is possibly TRBD2 (6 bases). Germline CDR1 is SEHNR and CDR2 is FQNEAQ (reference sequence). CDR3 size: 13 residues. The germline V and J ends were trimmed by 6 bases and 5 bases, with 13 bases remaining between them. In DNA form, the CDR3 reads TGTGCCAGCAGGCGAGCGGCGGGGGAGACCCAGTACTTC. As protein: CASRRAAGETQYF.